These 18 T cell receptor beta chains originate from one sample sequenced in a study of cytotoxic CD8 clonotypes in ibrutinib-treated CLL. Profiling relied on immunoSEQ multiplex PCR, and the TCRdb table lists in-frame clones only, not all of them. In the table there are 130,000 to 150,000 clones, 79% of which are singletons. This material consisted of PBMCs, taken after 12 months of ibrutinib treatment. The source of these receptors is a human donor with chronic lymphocytic leukemia.

This clone came up once. The genes are TRBV9 and TRBJ2-3, with a possible D match to TRBD2 (6 bases). Germline V gives CDR1 SGDLS, CDR2 YYNGEE. V was shortened by 0 bases and J by 0 bases, with 17 bases between the two germline ends. This CDR3 is 18 amino acids long. CDR3 DNA sequence: TGTGCCAGCAGCGTAGGGGCCCCGTTTAGCGGAAGCACAGATACGCAGTATTTT. Translation gives CASSVGAPFSGSTDTQYF.

The chain is built from TRBV4-3 and TRBJ1-2; the match to TRBD1 covers 11 bases. After removal of 4 bases from V and 6 bases from J, the junction contained 4 bases not matched to a gene. The CDR3 extends over 14 amino acids. Germline V CDR1 and CDR2: LGHNA, YSLEER. The CDR3 region has the DNA TGCGCCAGCAGCCGAGCGGGACAGGGGGATGGCTACACCTTC. Amino acids: CASSRAGQGDGYTF.

The chain joins TRBV7-2 to TRBJ2-7; 7 bases map to TRBD1. In germline, CDR1 is SGHTA, CDR2 FQGNSA. Trimming at V came to 5 bases and at J to 1 base, leaving 8 bases not matched to a gene. This CDR3 comprises 15 residues. This chain's CDR3 is CASSPRTGSSYEQYF. The CDR3 bases are TGTGCCAGCAGCCCGAGGACAGGATCATCCTACGAGCAGTACTTC.

The sample holds one count of this clone. V and J are TRBV7-9 and TRBJ2-5, with D unclear. Trimming took off 4 bases at V and 5 bases at J, with 8 bases between the two ends. This CDR3 is 12 amino acids long. The germline V gene has CDR1 SEHNR and CDR2 FQNEAQ (reference sequence). CDR3 DNA sequence: TGTGCCAGCAGCTGGAATGGGGAGACCCAGTACTTC. Amino acid sequence: CASSWNGETQYF.

The chain carries TRBV10-3 and TRBJ2-7, with a weak D call TRBD1 (5 bases). Trimming removed 0 bases at V and 5 bases at J, with 14 bases between. The CDR3 spans 15 residues. Germline assignment: CDR1 ENHRY and CDR2 SYGVKD. CDR3 nucleotide sequence: TGTGCCATCAGTGAGTCACGAGACAGCCAGGACGAGCAGTACTTC. Translating gives CAISESRDSQDEQYF.

In this sample, this clone turned up once. The chain uses TRBV28 and TRBJ2-2; maybe TRBD1 (6 bases). CDR3 length: 13 amino acids. The V and J ends lost 7 bases and 3 bases respectively, with 9 bases between them. CDR1 and CDR2 from the germline V gene are MDHEN and SYDVKM. The CDR3 here is CASTRGDTGELFF. The CDR3 nucleotides are TGTGCCAGCACCAGGGGTGACACCGGGGAGCTGTTTTTT.

This clone showed up just a few times. CDR3 sequence reads: CASSPTGDTEAFF. The CDR3 coding sequence is TGTGCCAGCTCACCGACAGGGGACACTGAAGCTTTCTTT. This chain uses TRBV18 with TRBJ1-1; 8 bases align to TRBD1. After removal of 3 bases from V and 3 bases from J, the junction contained 0 bases not matched to a gene. Germline lookup yields CDR1 KGHSH and CDR2 LQKENI. This CDR3 is built from 13 residues.

This chain connects TRBV6-1 to TRBJ2-5, with 13 bases fitting TRBD2. CDR3 size: 19 residues. Germline CDR1 MNHNS, CDR2 SASEGT. Trimming cost V 4 bases and J 2 bases; bases outside gene matches: 13. CDR3 nucleotides: TGTGCCAGCAGTGGTTTCTCACCGGGACTAGCGGGATCACAAGAGACCCAGTACTTC. Translated: CASSGFSPGLAGSQETQYF.

The rearrangement links TRBV15 to TRBJ2-1, with D maybe TRBD1 (5 bases). V lost 0 bases and J lost 13, with 10 bases in between. This CDR3 contains 12 residues. Germline CDR1 and CDR2: LNHNV and YYDKDF (reference sequence). The CDR3 reads CATSRDRGQQFF. CDR3 nucleotide sequence: TGTGCCACCAGCAGAGATCGAGGACAACAGTTCTTC. The full variable domain, its missing parts supplied by reference TRBV15 and TRBJ2-1, is DAMVIQNPRYQVTQFGKPVTLSCSQTLNHNVMYWYQQKSSQAPKLLFHYYDKDFNNEADTPDNFQSRRPNTSFCFLDIRSPGLGDTAMYLCATSRDRGQQFFGPGTRLTVL.

This clone was picked up one time. The chain employs TRBV4-3 and TRBJ2-7, with D tentatively TRBD2 (5 bases). V gave up 0 bases and J gave up 3 bases, with 15 bases separating them. Germline V lookup: CDR1 LGHNA, CDR2 YSLEER. The CDR3 loop spans 16 amino acids. CDR3 in DNA: TGCGCCAGCAGCCAAGAAGGCCCCGGTGCGGGCTACGAGCAGTACTTC. It encodes CASSQEGPGAGYEQYF.

The genes are TRBV5-1 and TRBJ2-3, with a possible D match to TRBD2 (6 bases). CDR1 is SGHRS and CDR2 is YFSETQ in the germline V gene. The CDR3 extends over 16 amino acids. V was clipped by 4 bases and J by 0 bases, with 15 bases between them. As DNA, the CDR3 is TGCGCCAGCAGCCTTCCTTCTAGCGTTAGCACAGATACGCAGTATTTT. As protein: CASSLPSSVSTDTQYF.

The rearrangement links TRBV5-1 to TRBJ2-3, with TRBD2 matching over 9 bases. CDR1 and CDR2 (germline): SGHRS, YFSETQ. This CDR3 contains 17 residues. V shed 0 bases and J 2 bases; nucleotides not matched to a gene: 7. Written as DNA, the CDR3 is TGCGCCAGCAGCTTGGGCGCGGTAGCGGGAGACACAGATACGCAGTATTTT. Translated: CASSLGAVAGDTDTQYF.

V is TRBV28 and J is TRBJ2-2; D is unresolved. V was shortened by 8 bases and J by 1 base, with 5 bases between the two germline ends. The CDR3 spans 12 residues. CDR1 is MDHEN, CDR2 SYDVKM, per germline. Written as DNA, the CDR3 is TGTGCCAGCCCCAAGAACACCGGGGAGCTGTTTTTT. It yields the protein CASPKNTGELFF.

V and J are TRBV6-5 and TRBJ1-5, with D hard to call. This CDR3 has 15 residues. Between the trimmed V and J ends, which lost 6 bases and 1 base, there was a span of 13 bases. Germline V gene sequence: CDR1 MNHEY, CDR2 SVGAGI. The CDR3 DNA follows: TGTGCCAGCAGAAGCCGTGGGAGCAGCAATCAGCCCCAGCATTTT. Amino acids: CASRSRGSSNQPQHF.

This clone has a single count. The chain joins TRBV4-2 to TRBJ2-7, with TRBD1 as a possible D gene (6 bases). V was trimmed by 1 base and J by 0 bases, leaving 10 bases between them. Germline V gene lookup returns CDR1 LGHNA and CDR2 YNFKEQ. CDR3 length: 15 residues. CDR3 DNA: TGTGCCAGCAGCCAAGTCGCAGGGGACTCCTACGAGCAGTACTTC. Amino acid sequence: CASSQVAGDSYEQYF.

The V and J genes are TRBV11-2 and TRBJ2-1; the D gene is possibly TRBD2 (5 bases). This CDR3 has 12 residues. Germline CDR1 is SGHAT and CDR2 is FQNNGV. V shed 4 bases and J shed 7 bases, with 8 bases lying between them. This CDR3 is CASSWRVNEQFF. CDR3 DNA: TGTGCCAGCAGCTGGCGGGTTAATGAGCAGTTCTTC.

The CDR3: CASSQESGFTGLAGETQYF. The CDR3, as DNA: TGTGCCAGCAGCCAAGAATCCGGGTTCACGGGACTAGCGGGAGAGACCCAGTACTTC. The rearrangement uses TRBV4-2 and TRBJ2-5, with TRBD2 matching 12 bases. Trimming took 0 bases from V and 4 from J; bases not matched to a gene: 12. Germline lookup yields CDR1 LGHNA and CDR2 YNFKEQ. This CDR3 has 19 residues.

The rearrangement joins TRBV5-1 to TRBJ1-5, with D possibly matching TRBD1 (5 bases). This CDR3 contains 13 residues. Germline CDR1 is SGHRS and CDR2 is YFSETQ. With 8 bases removed from V and 4 bases from J, the gap between germline ends came to 13 bases. The CDR3 spells CARGGAVNQPQHF. CDR3 DNA: TGCGCCAGAGGCGGGGCAGTAAATCAGCCCCAGCATTTT.